This TCR beta chain was found in a study of T cell changes during pregnancy in multiple sclerosis. Using immunoSEQ multiplex PCR, the repertoire was profiled, and TCRdb retains in-frame clones only, with some absent. Among around 60,000 clones, around 89% were seen once, and the ten largest hold roughly 2.7%. Germline CDR1 and CDR2: SGDLS and YYNGEE. Trimming removed 0 bases from V and 4 bases from J; junction bases left unmatched: 2. This CDR3 is 15 amino acids long. This TCR was recovered from a female donor with multiple sclerosis, enrolled in a pregnancy study. The specimen was peripheral blood, collected in the first trimester of pregnancy. V and J are TRBV9 and TRBJ2-1; 9 bases align to TRBD1. The CDR3 reads CASSVAGQGYNEQFF. CDR3 coding DNA: TGTGCCAGCAGCGTAGCGGGACAGGGATACAATGAGCAGTTCTTC.